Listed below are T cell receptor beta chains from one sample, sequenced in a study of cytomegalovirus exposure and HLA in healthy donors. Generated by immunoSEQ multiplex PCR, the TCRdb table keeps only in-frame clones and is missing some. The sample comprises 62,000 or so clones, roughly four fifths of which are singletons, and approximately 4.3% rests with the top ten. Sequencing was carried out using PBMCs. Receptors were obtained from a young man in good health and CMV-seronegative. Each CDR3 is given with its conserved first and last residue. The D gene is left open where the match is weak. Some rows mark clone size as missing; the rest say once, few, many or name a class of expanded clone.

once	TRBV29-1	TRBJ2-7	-	CSVETNSVGEQYF	TGCAGCGTTGAAACGAACTCGGTCGGCGAGCAGTACTTC
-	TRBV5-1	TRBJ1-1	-	CASSLEEGTEAFF	TGCGCCAGCAGCTTGGAGGAGGGGACTGAAGCTTTCTTT
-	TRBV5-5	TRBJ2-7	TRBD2	CASSSSGVSYEQYF	TGTGCCAGCAGCTCTAGCGGGGTATCCTACGAGCAGTACTTC
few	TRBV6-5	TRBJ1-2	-	CASSLNRRADGYTF	TGTGCCAGCAGTTTGAACAGGCGTGCGGATGGCTACACCTTC
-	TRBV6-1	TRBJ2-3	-	CASSEAETSTDTQYF	TGTGCCAGCAGTGAGGCGGAAACTAGCACAGATACGCAGTATTTT
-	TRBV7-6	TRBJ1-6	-	CASSLEAQGHSPLHF	TGTGCCAGCAGCTTAGAAGCGCAGGGCCATTCACCCCTCCACTTT
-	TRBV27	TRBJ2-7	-	CASSSGTGLSYEQYF	TGTGCCAGCAGTTCCGGCACAGGGTTATCGTACGAGCAGTACTTC
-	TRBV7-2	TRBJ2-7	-	CASSPSPGLSYEQYF	TGTGCCAGCAGCCCATCACCGGGACTTTCCTACGAGCAGTACTTC
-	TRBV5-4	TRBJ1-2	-	CASSLEGCGYTF	TGTGCCAGCAGCTTGGAGGGGTGTGGCTACACCTTC
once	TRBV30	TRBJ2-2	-	CAWVGHSNTGELFF	TGTGCCTGGGTGGGACACTCGAACACCGGGGAGCTGTTTTTT
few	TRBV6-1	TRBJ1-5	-	CASSEGGDSQPQHF	TGTGCCAGCAGTGAAGGGGGGGATAGTCAGCCCCAGCATTTT
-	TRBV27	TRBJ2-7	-	CASVGAASYEQYF	TGTGCCAGCGTGGGGGCAGCCTCCTACGAGCAGTACTTC
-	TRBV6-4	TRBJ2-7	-	CASRMTAPYEQYF	TGTGCCAGCCGAATGACTGCCCCCTACGAGCAGTACTTC
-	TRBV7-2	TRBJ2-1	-	CASSLGHYNEQFF	TGTGCCAGCAGCTTAGGGCACTACAATGAGCAGTTCTTC
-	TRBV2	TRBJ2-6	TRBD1	CASTEEQGSNVLTF	TGTGCCAGCACCGAGGAACAGGGGTCCAACGTCCTGACTTTC
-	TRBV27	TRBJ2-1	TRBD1	CASSSGTGVHNEQFF	TGTGCCAGCAGTTCCGGGACAGGGGTCCACAATGAGCAGTTCTTC
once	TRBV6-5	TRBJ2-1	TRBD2	CASRISGSSYNEQFF	TGTGCCAGCAGAATTAGCGGGAGCTCCTACAATGAGCAGTTCTTC
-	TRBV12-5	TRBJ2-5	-	CASGLGGSIETQYF	TGTGCTAGTGGTTTAGGAGGGTCCATAGAGACCCAGTACTTC
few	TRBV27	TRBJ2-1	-	CASSPGQYNEQFF	TGTGCCAGCAGTCCCGGACAGTACAATGAGCAGTTCTTC
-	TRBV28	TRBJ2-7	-	CASTLEGAYEQYF	TGTGCCAGCACCCTAGAGGGGGCCTACGAGCAGTACTTC
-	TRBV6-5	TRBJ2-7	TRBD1	CASSSRTGFYEQYF	TGTGCCAGCAGTTCTCGGACAGGGTTCTACGAGCAGTACTTC
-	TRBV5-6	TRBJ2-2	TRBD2	CASSLSSTSGTNTGELFF	TGTGCCAGCAGCTTGAGTTCCACTAGCGGAACGAACACCGGGGAGCTGTTTTTT
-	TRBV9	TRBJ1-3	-	CASSVKDSLSGNTIYF	TGTGCCAGCAGCGTAAAGGACAGCCTCTCTGGAAACACCATATATTTT
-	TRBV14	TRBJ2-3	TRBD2	CASSQRLAGVLDTQYF	TGTGCCAGCAGCCAGAGGCTAGCGGGGGTGTTGGATACGCAGTATTTT
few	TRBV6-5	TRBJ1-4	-	CASSYSTPRGEKLFF	TGTGCCAGCAGTTACTCGACCCCACGCGGTGAAAAACTGTTTTTT
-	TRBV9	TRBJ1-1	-	CASSVDPRPRGTEAFF	TGTGCCAGCAGCGTAGACCCCCGGCCTCGGGGGACTGAAGCTTTCTTT
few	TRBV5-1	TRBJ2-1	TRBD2	CASSTGGGGRSNEQFF	TGCGCCAGCTCGACCGGGGGGGGAGGGCGGTCCAATGAGCAGTTCTTC
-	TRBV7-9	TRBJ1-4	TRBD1	CASSLGAGQILEKLFF	TGTGCCAGCAGCTTAGGTGCGGGACAGATACTTGAAAAACTGTTTTTT
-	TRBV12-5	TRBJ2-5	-	CASGEGLQETQYF	TGTGCTAGTGGGGAGGGACTCCAAGAGACCCAGTACTTC
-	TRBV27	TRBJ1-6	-	CASSSPGIRGANSPLHF	TGTGCCAGCAGCTCCCCCGGCATTCGGGGGGCCAATTCACCCCTCCACTTT
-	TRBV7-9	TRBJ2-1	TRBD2	CASSLGQSGGAVNEQFF	TGTGCCAGCAGCTTAGGCCAAAGCGGGGGGGCTGTCAATGAGCAGTTCTTC
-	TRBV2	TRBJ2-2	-	CASSAEWTGELFF	TGTGCCAGCAGTGCGGAGTGGACCGGGGAGCTGTTTTTT
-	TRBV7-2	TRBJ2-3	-	CASSLGRQIGGTQYF	TGTGCCAGCAGCCTAGGTCGACAGATCGGTGGTACGCAGTATTTT
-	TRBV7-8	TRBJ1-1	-	CASSGRGFTEAFF	TGTGCCAGCAGCGGGAGGGGATTCACTGAAGCTTTCTTT
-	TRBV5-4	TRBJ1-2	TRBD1	CASTTQGWGNYGYTF	TGTGCCAGCACCACACAGGGGTGGGGGAACTATGGCTACACCTTC
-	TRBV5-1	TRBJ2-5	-	CASSPTSGPSETQYF	TGCGCCAGCAGCCCCACCAGTGGGCCGTCGGAGACCCAGTACTTC
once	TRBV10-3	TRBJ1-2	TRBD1	CAISETGTGNGYTF	TGTGCCATCAGTGAGACCGGGACAGGGAACGGCTACACCTTC
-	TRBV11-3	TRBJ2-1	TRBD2	CASSLDGQRESGQFF	TGTGCCAGCAGCTTAGATGGCCAGCGGGAGAGCGGGCAGTTCTTC
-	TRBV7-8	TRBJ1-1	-	CASSFQEGNTEAFF	TGTGCCAGCAGCTTTCAGGAGGGGAACACTGAAGCTTTCTTT
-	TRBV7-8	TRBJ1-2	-	CASSSDSTGKSNYGYTF	TGTGCCAGCAGCTCGGATTCTACAGGAAAGTCTAACTATGGCTACACCTTC
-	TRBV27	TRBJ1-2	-	CASSFGANYGYTF	TGTGCCAGCAGTTTCGGGGCTAACTATGGCTACACCTTC
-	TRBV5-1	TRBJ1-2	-	CASSLAPGGGYGYTF	TGCGCCAGCAGCTTGGCCCCCGGGGGTGGGTATGGCTACACCTTC
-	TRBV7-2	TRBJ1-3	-	CASSLTGTGNTIYF	TGTGCCAGCAGCTTAACAGGGACAGGAAACACCATATATTTT
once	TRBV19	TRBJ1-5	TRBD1	CASSLRTGEGPQHF	TGTGCCAGTAGTCTGCGGACAGGCGAGGGGCCCCAGCATTTT
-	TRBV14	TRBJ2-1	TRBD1	CASSQLTGGLYNEQFF	TGTGCCAGCAGCCAACTTACAGGGGGCCTCTACAATGAGCAGTTCTTC
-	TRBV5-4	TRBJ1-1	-	CASRLQGLNTEAFF	TGTGCCAGCAGGCTACAGGGCCTTAACACTGAAGCTTTCTTT
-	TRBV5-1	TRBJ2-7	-	CASSPAGLGLYEQYF	TGCGCCAGCAGCCCCGCCGGATTGGGCCTCTACGAGCAGTACTTC
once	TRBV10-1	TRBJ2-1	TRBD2	CASSEWRGGRWEQFF	TGCGCCAGCAGTGAGTGGCGGGGGGGGCGTTGGGAGCAGTTCTTC
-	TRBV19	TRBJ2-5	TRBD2	CASSKGLAGDVETQYF	TGTGCCAGTAGTAAGGGACTAGCGGGAGATGTAGAGACCCAGTACTTC
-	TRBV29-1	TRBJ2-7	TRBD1	CSVEATGPWGEQYF	TGCAGCGTAGAGGCGACAGGGCCATGGGGTGAGCAGTACTTC
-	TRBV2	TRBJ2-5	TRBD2	CASRPGTTQETQYF	TGTGCCAGCAGACCTGGGACTACACAAGAGACCCAGTACTTC
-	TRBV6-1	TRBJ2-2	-	CGGAGGNTGELFF	TGCGGCGGGGCAGGGGGTAACACCGGGGAGCTGTTTTTT
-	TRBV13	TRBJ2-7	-	CASSSGAAATYEQYF	TGTGCCAGCAGTTCAGGGGCCGCGGCTACCTACGAGCAGTACTTC
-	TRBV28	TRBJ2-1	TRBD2	CASSLFRTSGSHNEQFF	TGTGCCAGCAGTTTATTTAGGACTAGCGGGAGCCACAATGAGCAGTTCTTC
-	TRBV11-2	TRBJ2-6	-	CASSLGLSSGANVLTF	TGTGCCAGCAGCTTAGGGTTGAGCTCTGGGGCCAACGTCCTGACTTTC
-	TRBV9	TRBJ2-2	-	CASSPTWGPGGELFF	TGTGCCAGCAGCCCCACTTGGGGGCCTGGCGGGGAGCTGTTTTTT
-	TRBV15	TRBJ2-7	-	CATSRTKDTSYEQYF	TGTGCCACCAGCAGGACCAAGGACACTTCCTACGAGCAGTACTTC